Only a few counts were recorded for the clone carrying this T cell receptor (beta chain). From germline, CDR1 is SGHAT and CDR2 FQNNGV. There are 15 residues in the CDR3. The V gene lost 6 bases and the J gene lost 6 bases, with 15 bases spanning the gap. The record originates from a study of blood T cell repertoires in COVID-19. Self-reported history from a screening survey and questionnaire set each donor's cohort. Here immunoSEQ multiplex PCR was the method, and the copy in TCRdb shows in-frame clones only, minus some. Of roughly 200,000 clones in the sample, about 86% were seen once. Material for sequencing was PBMCs or T cells enriched from blood (not recorded which). The sequence came from a woman aged 35 to 49 in a cohort exposed to, infected with or recovered from COVID-19 (not recorded which). This chain connects TRBV11-2 to TRBJ1-6, with D perhaps matching TRBD1 (6 bases). CDR3 sequence (DNA): TGTGCCAGCAGTCAGCGCGGACAGATTAATTCACCCCTCCACTTT. Translating it yields CASSQRGQINSPLHF.